A selection of T cell receptor beta chains follows, all from one sample in a study of Graves' ophthalmopathy and Graves' hyperthyroidism. MiXCR was run by TCRdb on the multiplex PCR reads, yielding one entry per CDR3 protein. In the table there are about 230,000 distinct CDR3 sequences, less than 55% of which are singletons. Source material: peripheral blood. The receptor set was obtained from an adult man with Graves' ophthalmopathy. The CDR3 runs from the conserved cysteine through the conserved F or W. A D gene is named only where the DNA matches it firmly. Expanded clones are given a class, and other clones once, few, many or no size at all.

>TRBD1|TRBV25-1|TRBJ1-2|few
TGTGCCAGCAGCCACTCTGTCGGGACAGGGGATGGCTACACCTTC
CASSHSVGTGDGYTF
>TRBD1|TRBV6-1|TRBJ1-5|few
TGTGCCAGCAGTGAATTGTCAGGGGGCGATCAGCCCCAGCATTTT
CASSELSGGDQPQHF
>NA|TRBV10-3|TRBJ2-3|few
TGTGCCATCAGGCTCACCGGACAGCCCACAGATACGCAGTATTTT
CAIRLTGQPTDTQYF
>NA|TRBV10-3|TRBJ1-2|NA
TGTGCCATCAGCCCCGGGTGGGCAGGAAGATCATCTAACTATGGCTACACCTTC
CAISPGWAGRSSNYGYTF
>NA|TRBV15|TRBJ2-5|NA
TGTGCCACCAGCAGAAGAGGGACCAAAGAGACCCGGTACTTC
CATSRRGTKETRYF
>NA|TRBV2|TRBJ1-3|NA
TGTGCCAGCAGTGAAGTGGGGCCGAACTCTGGAAACACCATATATTTT
CASSEVGPNSGNTIYF
>NA|TRBV25-1|TRBJ2-6|NA
TGTGCCAGCAGCCTATCCGGGGGCAATGGGGCCAACGTCCTGACTTTC
CASSLSGGNGANVLTF
>NA|TRBV5-1|TRBJ2-6|many
TGCGCCAGCCGTCGGGACACCCTAAGCTCTGGGGCCAACGTCCTGACTTTC
CASRRDTLSSGANVLTF
>NA|TRBV6-2/TRBV6-3|TRBJ2-7|NA
TGTGCCAGCATGAGTAGCGGAGCCTCCTACGAGCAGTACTTC
CASMSSGASYEQYF
>NA|TRBV10-2|TRBJ2-2|NA
TGCGCCAGCAGTGAGCCAAGTACCAACACCGGGGAGCTGTTTTTT
CASSEPSTNTGELFF
>TRBD1|TRBV10-3|TRBJ1-4|once
TGTGCCATCAATACAGGGGACGGAAAACTGTTTTTT
CAINTGDGKLFF
>TRBD1|TRBV4-2|TRBJ1-3|NA
TGTGCCAGCAGCCAAGAGCGACAGGGGAGTCTGGGAAACACCATATATTTT
CASSQERQGSLGNTIYF
>NA|TRBV19|TRBJ1-1|NA
TGTGCCAGTAGTATAAGGGGCACAGCAAACACTGAAGCTTTCTTT
CASSIRGTANTEAFF
>TRBD2|TRBV10-2|TRBJ2-7|many
TGCGCCAGCAGTGAGGTTAGCGGGAGGCCTTTCTCCTACGAGCAGTACTTC
CASSEVSGRPFSYEQYF
>NA|TRBV2|TRBJ2-2|NA
TGTGCCAGCAGCCTCGGACAGACCGGGGAGCTGTTTTTT
CASSLGQTGELFF
>TRBD1|TRBV2|TRBJ1-2|once
TGTGCCAGCAGTTCAGGACAGGGGCCATACTATGGCTACACCTTC
CASSSGQGPYYGYTF
>TRBD1|TRBV28|TRBJ1-2|NA
TGTGCCAGCAGTCTAACGACAGGGGTCTATGGCTACACCTTC
CASSLTTGVYGYTF
>TRBD1|TRBV20-1|TRBJ2-5|few
TGCAGTGCTAGAGAGGACAGGGGGCAGAAAGAGACCCAGTACTTC
CSAREDRGQKETQYF
>NA|TRBV14|TRBJ2-7|many
TGTGCCAGCAGCCAAGATGAGGACTTCCCATACGAGCAGTACTTC
CASSQDEDFPYEQYF
>TRBD2|TRBV20-1|TRBJ2-5|few
TGCAGTGCTAGGGGTAGCGGGAGGGCCGCAGAGACCCAGTACTTC
CSARGSGRAAETQYF
>NA|TRBV7-3|TRBJ1-2|NA
TGTGCCAGCAGCTTTGGGGGCTATGGCTACGCCTTC
CASSFGGYGYAF
>TRBD1|TRBV7-2|TRBJ1-1|NA
TGTGCCATCACATCCAGGGGGCGGACCACTGAAGCTTTCTTT
CAITSRGRTTEAFF
>TRBD2|TRBV7-9|TRBJ2-5|NA
TGTGCCAGCAGCTTATTCCTAGCGGGGGATCGGGAGACCCAGTACTTC
CASSLFLAGDRETQYF
>NA|TRBV6-5|TRBJ1-1|NA
TGTGCCAGCAGCGCCTATTTTGGGGGGGAGGATGAAGCTTTCTTT
CASSAYFGGEDEAFF
>TRBD2|TRBV3-1|TRBJ2-7|NA
TGTGCCAGCAGCCAAGTTGGACTAGCGGCCTCCTACGAGCAGTACTTC
CASSQVGLAASYEQYF
>NA|TRBV2|TRBJ1-3|NA
TGTGCCAGCACCAGGGACTCTGGAAACACCATATATTTT
CASTRDSGNTIYF
>TRBD2|TRBV12-3/TRBV12-4|TRBJ2-5|few
TGTGCCAGCAGCCTACGGGGGGAGCGGGAGACCCAGTACTTC
CASSLRGERETQYF
>NA|TRBV12-5|TRBJ2-2|NA
TGTGCTAGTGGTTTGCTGTTTGGATCCGGGGAGCTGTTTTTT
CASGLLFGSGELFF
>TRBD1|TRBV5-8|TRBJ1-4|NA
TGTGCCAGCAGCCGTGGGACAGGGCGTGAAAAACTGTTTTTT
CASSRGTGREKLFF
>TRBD2|TRBV7-2|TRBJ2-7|few
TGTGCCAGCAGCCGAACCGGGGGGGAAAAGCAGTACTTC
CASSRTGGEKQYF
>NA|TRBV7-9|TRBJ2-7|NA
TGTGCCAGCAGCTTAAGACCGATACGTTACGAGCAGTACTTC
CASSLRPIRYEQYF
>TRBD1|TRBV29-1|TRBJ1-1|NA
TGCAGTCGGAGGGACAGGTTTGAAGCTTTCTTT
CSRRDRFEAFF
>NA|TRBV24-1|TRBJ1-5|NA
TGTGCCACCAGTTTGAGTGGTAATCAGCCCCAGCATTTT
CATSLSGNQPQHF
>TRBD1|TRBV5-1|TRBJ1-5|NA
TGCGCCAGCAGACCAGGGACAGATCAGCCCCAGCATTTT
CASRPGTDQPQHF
>NA|TRBV7-9|TRBJ2-5|few
TGTGCCGGGAACCGGGACGATCAAGAGACCCAGTACTTC
CAGNRDDQETQYF
>TRBD1|TRBV19|TRBJ1-2|NA
TGTGCCAGTAGTATTGGCCCCCGGACAGGGGCTGGCTACACCTTC
CASSIGPRTGAGYTF
>TRBD1|TRBV5-1|TRBJ2-7|NA
TGCGCCAGCAGCTTGGCCTGGCCTCGGGACAGGGGAGGAAACGAGCAGTACTTC
CASSLAWPRDRGGNEQYF
>TRBD2|TRBV24-1|TRBJ2-7|NA
TGTGCCACCAGTCCCCTTGGCGGGGGAGAGCGCGAGCAGTACTTC
CATSPLGGGEREQYF
>TRBD1|TRBV7-3|TRBJ1-6|NA
TGTGCCAGCAGCCCTGGGACAGCTAATTCACCCCTCCACTTT
CASSPGTANSPLHF
>TRBD1|TRBV3-1|TRBJ1-2|NA
TGTGCCAGCAGCCAAGGCGACAGGGCGTATGGCTACACCTTC
CASSQGDRAYGYTF
>NA|TRBV25-1|TRBJ2-5|NA
TGTGCTAGGGGCCCCGAAGCGAGGGAGACCCAGTACTTC
CARGPEARETQYF
>NA|TRBV10-3|TRBJ2-5|NA
TGTGCCATCAGTGATGCCAGCCAAGAGACCCAGTACTTC
CAISDASQETQYF
>TRBD1|TRBV29-1|TRBJ1-2|NA
TGCAGCGTTTCCCTGGACAGGGGACTCTATGGCTACACCTTC
CSVSLDRGLYGYTF
>NA|TRBV19|TRBJ1-2|NA
TGTGCCAGTAGTATAGAACGTCTATCCTATGGCTACACCTTC
CASSIERLSYGYTF
>NA|TRBV6-1|TRBJ1-6|NA
TGTGCCAGCAGTTACGACCTCAATTCACCCCTCCACTTT
CASSYDLNSPLHF
>TRBD1|TRBV24-1|TRBJ2-5|few
TGTGCCACCAGTCACGGCCTCCGGGACAGGGGTCAAATTGGGACCCAGTACTTT
CATSHGLRDRGQIGTQYF
>NA|TRBV7-9|TRBJ2-7|NA
TGTGCCAGCAGCTTAGAACAGGACTACGAGCAGTACTTC
CASSLEQDYEQYF
>NA|TRBV9|TRBJ2-7|NA
TGCGCCAGCACCGCGGGCTCCGCACACGAGCAGTACTTC
CASTAGSAHEQYF
>NA|TRBV10-2|TRBJ2-5|few
TGCGCCAGCAGTCCCCCGAAAGGGGAGACCCAGTACTTC
CASSPPKGETQYF
>NA|TRBV7-8|TRBJ1-1|few
TGTGCCAGCAGCTTAGTGGCAGGGCAGGCTTTCTTT
CASSLVAGQAFF
>NA|TRBV9|TRBJ1-6|many
TGTGCCAGCAGCCAACGCGCTGGACCTCTGGCCCTCCACTTT
CASSQRAGPLALHF
>TRBD2|TRBV6-5|TRBJ2-2|NA
TGTGCCAGCAGTTCCACGGGGGGGACCGGGGAGCTGTTTTTT
CASSSTGGTGELFF
>NA|TRBV12-3/TRBV12-4|TRBJ1-3|once
TGTGCCAGCAGTCCGACAGGAGCCCGCGGAAACACCATATATTTT
CASSPTGARGNTIYF
>NA|TRBV7-3|TRBJ1-1|NA
TGTGCCAGCAGCTTAATGGGCCCGGGTCCGGACACTGAAGCTTTCTTT
CASSLMGPGPDTEAFF
>NA|TRBV9|TRBJ1-2|few
TGTGCCAGCAGCAGAGACGACGGGGACTATGGCTACACCTTC
CASSRDDGDYGYTF
>NA|TRBV12-3/TRBV12-4|TRBJ1-5|NA
TGTGCCAGCAAGGTGGATGGCAATCAGCCCCAGCATTTT
CASKVDGNQPQHF
>NA|TRBV9|TRBJ2-7|NA
TGTGCCAGCAGCGTGGCCCGAGTGTCGGACGAGCAGTACTTC
CASSVARVSDEQYF
>NA|TRBV7-9|TRBJ1-1|NA
TGTGCCAGCAGCTTTGGCAGCTCAAACACTGAAGCTTTCTTT
CASSFGSSNTEAFF
>NA|TRBV19|TRBJ1-1|few
TGTGCCAGTACCAAGGACGGATCTAAAGCTTTCTTT
CASTKDGSKAFF
>TRBD1|TRBV7-9|TRBJ1-6|NA
TGTGCCAGCAGCTTAAGACAGGGAGCTAATTCACCCCTCCACTTT
CASSLRQGANSPLHF